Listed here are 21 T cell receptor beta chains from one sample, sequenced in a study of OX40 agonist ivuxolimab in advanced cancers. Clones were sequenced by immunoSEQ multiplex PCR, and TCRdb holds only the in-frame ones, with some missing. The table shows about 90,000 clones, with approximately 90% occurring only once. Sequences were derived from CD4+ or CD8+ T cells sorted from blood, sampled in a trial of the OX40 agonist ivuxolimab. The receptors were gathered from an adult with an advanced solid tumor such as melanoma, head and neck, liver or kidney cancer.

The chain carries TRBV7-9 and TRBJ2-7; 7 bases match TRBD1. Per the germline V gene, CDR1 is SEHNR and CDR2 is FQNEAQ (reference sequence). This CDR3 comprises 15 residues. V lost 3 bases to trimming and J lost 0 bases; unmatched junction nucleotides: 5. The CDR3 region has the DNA TGTGCCAGCAGCTTTACAGGGGACCTCTCCTACGAGCAGTACTTC. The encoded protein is CASSFTGDLSYEQYF.

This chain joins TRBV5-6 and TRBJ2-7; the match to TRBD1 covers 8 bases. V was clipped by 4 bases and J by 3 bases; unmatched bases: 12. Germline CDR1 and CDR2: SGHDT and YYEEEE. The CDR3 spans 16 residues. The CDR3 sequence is CASSPELTGDSYEQYF. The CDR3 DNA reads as TGTGCCAGCAGCCCGGAGCTGACAGGGGACAGCTACGAGCAGTACTTC.

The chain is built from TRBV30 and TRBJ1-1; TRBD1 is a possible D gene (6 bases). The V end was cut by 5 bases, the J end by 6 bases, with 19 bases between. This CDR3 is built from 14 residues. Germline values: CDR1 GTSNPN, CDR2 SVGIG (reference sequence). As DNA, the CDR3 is TGTGCCTGGTGCCAGGGGACTACGTATTCTGAAGCTTTCTTT. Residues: CAWCQGTTYSEAFF.

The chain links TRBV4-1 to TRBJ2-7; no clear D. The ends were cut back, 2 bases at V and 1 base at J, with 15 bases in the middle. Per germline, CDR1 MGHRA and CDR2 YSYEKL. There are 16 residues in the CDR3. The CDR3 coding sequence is TGCGCCAGCAGCCAAACCTCTAGTACAGCTTCCTACGAGCAGTACTTC. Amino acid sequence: CASSQTSSTASYEQYF.

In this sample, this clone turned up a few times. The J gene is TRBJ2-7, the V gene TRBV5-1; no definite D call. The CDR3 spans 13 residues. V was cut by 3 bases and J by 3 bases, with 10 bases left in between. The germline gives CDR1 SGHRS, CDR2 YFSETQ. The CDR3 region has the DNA TGCGCCAGCAGCTCCCCTAGGCGCTACGAGCAGTACTTC. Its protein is CASSSPRRYEQYF.

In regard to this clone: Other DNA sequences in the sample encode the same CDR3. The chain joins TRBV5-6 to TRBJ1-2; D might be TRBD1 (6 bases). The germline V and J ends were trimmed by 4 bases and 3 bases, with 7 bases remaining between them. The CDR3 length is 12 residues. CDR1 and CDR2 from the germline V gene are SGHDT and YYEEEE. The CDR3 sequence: CASSPGDYGYTF. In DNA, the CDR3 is TGTGCCAGCAGCCCAGGGGACTATGGCTACACCTTC.

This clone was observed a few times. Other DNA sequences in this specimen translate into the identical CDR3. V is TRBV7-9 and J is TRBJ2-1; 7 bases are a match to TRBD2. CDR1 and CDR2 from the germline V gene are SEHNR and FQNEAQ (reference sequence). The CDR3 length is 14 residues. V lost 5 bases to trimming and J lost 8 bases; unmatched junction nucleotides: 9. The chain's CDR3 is CASSHGGGRDEQFF. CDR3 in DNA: TGTGCCAGCAGCCACGGTGGGGGGAGGGATGAGCAGTTCTTC.

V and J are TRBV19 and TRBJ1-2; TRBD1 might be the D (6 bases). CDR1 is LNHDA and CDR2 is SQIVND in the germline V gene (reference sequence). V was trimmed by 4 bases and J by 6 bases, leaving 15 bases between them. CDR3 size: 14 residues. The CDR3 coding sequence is TGTGCCAGTAGTACATTACAGGGTACCAATGGCTACACCTTC. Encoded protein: CASSTLQGTNGYTF.

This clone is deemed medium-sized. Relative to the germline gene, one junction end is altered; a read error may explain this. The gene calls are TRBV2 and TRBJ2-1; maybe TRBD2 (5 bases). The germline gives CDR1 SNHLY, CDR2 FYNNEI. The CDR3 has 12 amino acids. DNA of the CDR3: TGTGCCAGCAGGGAAGGAGGAATCCGGCTGTTCTTC. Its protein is CASREGGIRLFF.

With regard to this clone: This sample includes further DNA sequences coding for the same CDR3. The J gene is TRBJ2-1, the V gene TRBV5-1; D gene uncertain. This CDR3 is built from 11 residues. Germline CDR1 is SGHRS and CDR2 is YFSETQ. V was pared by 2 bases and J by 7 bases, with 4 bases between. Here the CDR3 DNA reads TGCGCCAGCAGCTTTGGGAATGAGCAGTTCTTC. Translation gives CASSFGNEQFF.

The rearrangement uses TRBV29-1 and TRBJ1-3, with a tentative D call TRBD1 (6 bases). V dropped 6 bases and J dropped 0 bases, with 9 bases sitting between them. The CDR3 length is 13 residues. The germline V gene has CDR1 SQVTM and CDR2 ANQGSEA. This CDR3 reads CSVRTDSGNTIYF. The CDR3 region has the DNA TGCAGCGTCCGGACAGACTCTGGAAACACCATATATTTT.

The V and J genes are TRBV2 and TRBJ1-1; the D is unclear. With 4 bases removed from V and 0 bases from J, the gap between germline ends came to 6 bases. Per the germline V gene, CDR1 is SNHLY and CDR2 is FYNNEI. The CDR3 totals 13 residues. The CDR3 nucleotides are TGTGCCAGCAGTGGACGGATGAACACTGAAGCTTTCTTT. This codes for CASSGRMNTEAFF.

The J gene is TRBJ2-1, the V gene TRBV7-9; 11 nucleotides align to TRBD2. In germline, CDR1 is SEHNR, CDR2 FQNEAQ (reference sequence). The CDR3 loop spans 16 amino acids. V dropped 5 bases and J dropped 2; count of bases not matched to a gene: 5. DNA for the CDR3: TGTGCCAGCAGCCGTGGACTAGCGGGCGCCTACAATGAGCAGTTCTTC. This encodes CASSRGLAGAYNEQFF.

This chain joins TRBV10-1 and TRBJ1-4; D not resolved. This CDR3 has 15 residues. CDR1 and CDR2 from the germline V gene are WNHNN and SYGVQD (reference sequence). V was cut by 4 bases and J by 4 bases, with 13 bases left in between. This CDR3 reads CASSAGMGNNEKLFF. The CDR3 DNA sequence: TGCGCCAGCAGTGCAGGAATGGGCAATAATGAAAAACTGTTTTTT.

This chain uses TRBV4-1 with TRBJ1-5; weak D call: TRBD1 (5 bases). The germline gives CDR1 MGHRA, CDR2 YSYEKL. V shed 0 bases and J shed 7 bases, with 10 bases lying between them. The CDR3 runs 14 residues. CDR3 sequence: CASSQDPGKQPQHF. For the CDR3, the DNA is TGCGCCAGCAGCCAAGACCCAGGGAAACAGCCCCAGCATTTT.

For the CDR3, the DNA is TGTGCCAGCAGACAAAACACCGGGACAGGGCCGAGTTTGACCCAGTACTTC. This encodes CASRQNTGTGPSLTQYF. The genes are TRBV5-4 and TRBJ2-5, with 9 bases fitting TRBD1. Losses at the gene ends were 5 bases for V and 7 bases for J; bases not matched to a gene: 18. This CDR3 is 17 amino acids long. Germline CDR1 and CDR2: SGHNT and YYREEE (reference sequence).

The CDR3 bases are TGTGCCTGGAGTCCCCTAGCGGGATTCCATGAGCAGTTCTTC. It translates to CAWSPLAGFHEQFF. The chain employs TRBV30 and TRBJ2-1; TRBD2 aligns across 9 bases. V lost 2 bases and J lost 8; bases outside the gene matches: 7. Germline V gene lookup returns CDR1 GTSNPN and CDR2 SVGIG (reference sequence). The CDR3 totals 14 residues.

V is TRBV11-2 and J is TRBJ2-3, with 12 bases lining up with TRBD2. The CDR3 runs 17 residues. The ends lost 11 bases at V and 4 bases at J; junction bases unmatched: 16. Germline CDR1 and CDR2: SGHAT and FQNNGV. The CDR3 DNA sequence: TGTGCCTCCGCTTATAGGGCTAGCGGGAGGGCCGCAGATACGCAGTATTTT. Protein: CASAYRASGRAADTQYF.

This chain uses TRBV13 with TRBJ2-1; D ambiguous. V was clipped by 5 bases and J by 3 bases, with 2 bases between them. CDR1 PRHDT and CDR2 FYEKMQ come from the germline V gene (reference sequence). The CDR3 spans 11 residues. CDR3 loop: CASSLYNEQFF. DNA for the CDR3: TGTGCCAGCAGCCTCTACAATGAGCAGTTCTTC.

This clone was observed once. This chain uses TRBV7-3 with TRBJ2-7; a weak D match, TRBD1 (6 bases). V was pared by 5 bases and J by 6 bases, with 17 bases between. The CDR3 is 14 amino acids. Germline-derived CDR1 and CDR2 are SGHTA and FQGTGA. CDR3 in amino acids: CASSPTGHPSEQYF. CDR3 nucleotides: TGTGCCAGCAGCCCAACGGGACACCCCTCCGAGCAGTACTTC. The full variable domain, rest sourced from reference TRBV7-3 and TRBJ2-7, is GAGVSQTPSNKVTEKGKYVELRCDPISGHTALYWYRQSLGQGPEFLIYFQGTGAADDSGLPNDRFFAVRPEGSVSTLKIQRTERGDSAVYLCASSPTGHPSEQYFGPGTRLTVT.

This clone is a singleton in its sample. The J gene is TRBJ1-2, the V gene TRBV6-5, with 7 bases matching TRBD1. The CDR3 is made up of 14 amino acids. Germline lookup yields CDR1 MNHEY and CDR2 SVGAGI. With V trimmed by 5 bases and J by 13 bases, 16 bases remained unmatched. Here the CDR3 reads CASSPDRVLGVSTF. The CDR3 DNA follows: TGTGCCAGCAGTCCCGACAGGGTCCTAGGTGTAAGCACCTTC.